This T cell receptor beta chain was captured by sequencing in a study of Ad26.COV2.S vaccination and SARS-CoV-2 variants. Study context: The trial was COV1001 and the donor's arm was Ad26.COV2.S. The vaccine Ad26.COV2.S was put into the muscle once, or twice with 56 days between. Study outcomes and limitations: Spike-specific TCR breadth in vaccine recipients exceeded that seen in placebo recipients.

Trimming cost V 0 bases and J 5 bases; bases outside gene matches: 6. This CDR3 is built from 16 residues. Germline V CDR1 and CDR2: SGHNT, YYREEE (reference sequence). Treatment of the sample: around 19 received Ad26.COV2.S at low or high dose, single or two shots; roughly five received placebo; per-sample allocation not given. Sampling occurred on day 63 after the first vaccine or placebo injection. Participants' vaccine, an Ad26 vector, delivered Wuhan-strain SARS-CoV-2 spike. As for this clone: The antigen is undetermined.

Produced via immunoSEQ multiplex PCR; TCRdb's table is partial and in-frame only. The sample holds under 550,000 clones, approximately 90% seen once. The sequence came from a person aged 18 to 65 who received the Ad26.COV2.S COVID-19 vaccine or a placebo. J is TRBJ2-1 and V is TRBV5-4, with 9 positions matching TRBD2. The specimen was peripheral blood, collected in a trial of Ad26.COV2.S vaccine versus placebo. The CDR3 nucleotides are TGTGCCAGCAGCTTGGCCGAGCGGGGGGCCCACAATGAGCAGTTCTTC. Translation gives CASSLAERGAHNEQFF.